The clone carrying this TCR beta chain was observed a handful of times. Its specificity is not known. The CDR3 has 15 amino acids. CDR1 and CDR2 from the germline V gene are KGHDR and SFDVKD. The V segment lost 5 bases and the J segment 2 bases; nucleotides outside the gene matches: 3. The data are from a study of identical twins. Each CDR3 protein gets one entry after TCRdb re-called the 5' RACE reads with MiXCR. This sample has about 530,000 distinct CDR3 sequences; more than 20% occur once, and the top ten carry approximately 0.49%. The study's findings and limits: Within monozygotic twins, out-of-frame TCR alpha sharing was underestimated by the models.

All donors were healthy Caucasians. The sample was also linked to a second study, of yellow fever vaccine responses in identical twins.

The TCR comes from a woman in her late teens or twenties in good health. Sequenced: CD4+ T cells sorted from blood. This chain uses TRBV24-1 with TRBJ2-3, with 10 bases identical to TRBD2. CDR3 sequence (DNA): TGTGCCACCAGTGGGCTAGCGGGAGTCACAGATACGCAGTATTTT. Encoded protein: CATSGLAGVTDTQYF.